The present entry profiles one T cell receptor beta chain with its context. This specimen comes from a study of blood T cell repertoires in COVID-19. The method was immunoSEQ multiplex PCR; TCRdb's version includes in-frame clones alone and lacks a portion of them. The sample holds just over 15,000 clones, approximately 84% seen once. Germline CDR1 is MNHEY and CDR2 is SVGAGI. Trimming removed 6 bases from V and 4 bases from J; junction bases left unmatched: 11. This CDR3 contains 15 residues. This receptor was obtained from a human donor in a cohort sampled during active COVID-19. V usage is TRBV6-5 and J usage is TRBJ2-7; 8 bases are shared with TRBD2. The material sequenced was peripheral blood. In DNA form, the CDR3 reads TGTGCCAGCAGCCTGGGGAGCGGGAGTTCGTACGAGCAGTACTTC. This sequence encodes CASSLGSGSSYEQYF.